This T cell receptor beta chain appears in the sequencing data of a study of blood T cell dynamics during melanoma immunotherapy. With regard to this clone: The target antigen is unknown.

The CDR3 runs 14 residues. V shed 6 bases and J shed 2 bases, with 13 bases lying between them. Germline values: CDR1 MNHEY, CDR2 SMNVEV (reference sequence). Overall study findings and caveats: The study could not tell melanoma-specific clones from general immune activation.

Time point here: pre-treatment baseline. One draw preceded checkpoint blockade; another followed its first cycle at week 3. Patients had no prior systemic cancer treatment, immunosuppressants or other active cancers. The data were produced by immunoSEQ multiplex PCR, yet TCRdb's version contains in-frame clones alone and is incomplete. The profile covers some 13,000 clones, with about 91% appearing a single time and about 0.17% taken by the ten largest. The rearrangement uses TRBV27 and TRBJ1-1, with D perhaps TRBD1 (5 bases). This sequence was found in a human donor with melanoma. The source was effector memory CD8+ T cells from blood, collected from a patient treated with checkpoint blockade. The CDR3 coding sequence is TGTGCCAGCAGGTCCGGGGGGGTTAACACTGAAGCTTTCTTT. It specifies CASRSGGVNTEAFF.